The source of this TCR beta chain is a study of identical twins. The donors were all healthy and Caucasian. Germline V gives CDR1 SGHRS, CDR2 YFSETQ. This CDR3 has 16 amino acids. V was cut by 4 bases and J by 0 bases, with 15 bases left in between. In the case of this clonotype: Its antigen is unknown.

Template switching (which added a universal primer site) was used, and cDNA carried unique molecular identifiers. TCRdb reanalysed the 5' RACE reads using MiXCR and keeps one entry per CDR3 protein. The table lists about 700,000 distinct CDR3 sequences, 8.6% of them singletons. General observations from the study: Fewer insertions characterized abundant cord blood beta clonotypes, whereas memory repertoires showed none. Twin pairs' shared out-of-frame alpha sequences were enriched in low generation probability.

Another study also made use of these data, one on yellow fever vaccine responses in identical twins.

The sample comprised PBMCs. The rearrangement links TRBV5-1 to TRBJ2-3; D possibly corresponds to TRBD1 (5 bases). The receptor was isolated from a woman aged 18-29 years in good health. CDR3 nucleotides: TGCGCCAGCAGCATCGGACACCAATCTAGCACAGATACGCAGTATTTT. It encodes CASSIGHQSSTDTQYF.